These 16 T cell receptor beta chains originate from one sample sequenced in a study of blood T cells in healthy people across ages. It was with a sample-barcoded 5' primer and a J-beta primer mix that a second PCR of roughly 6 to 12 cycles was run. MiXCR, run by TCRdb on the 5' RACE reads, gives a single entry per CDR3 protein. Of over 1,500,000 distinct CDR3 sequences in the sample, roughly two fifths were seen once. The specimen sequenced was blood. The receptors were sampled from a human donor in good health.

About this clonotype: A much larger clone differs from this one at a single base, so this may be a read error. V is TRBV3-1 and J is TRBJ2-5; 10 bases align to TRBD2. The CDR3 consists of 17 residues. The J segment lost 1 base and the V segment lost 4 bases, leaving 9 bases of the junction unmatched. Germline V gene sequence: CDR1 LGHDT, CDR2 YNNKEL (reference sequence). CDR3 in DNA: TGTGCCAGCAGCCTCGCGTTCACTAGCGGGGCCCAAGAGACCCAGTACTTC. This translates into CASSLAFTSGAQETQYF.

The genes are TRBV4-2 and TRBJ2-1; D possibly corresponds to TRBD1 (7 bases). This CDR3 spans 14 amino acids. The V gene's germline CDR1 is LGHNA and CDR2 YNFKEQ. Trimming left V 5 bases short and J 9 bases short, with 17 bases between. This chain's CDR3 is CASSFGRGDSEQFF. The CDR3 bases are TGTGCCAGCAGCTTCGGAAGGGGGGACAGTGAGCAGTTCTTC.

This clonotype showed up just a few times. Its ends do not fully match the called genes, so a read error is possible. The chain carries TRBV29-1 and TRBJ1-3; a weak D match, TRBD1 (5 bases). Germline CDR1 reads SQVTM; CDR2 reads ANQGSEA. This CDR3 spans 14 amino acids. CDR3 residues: CSVERGSSGYTIYF. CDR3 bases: TGCAGCGTTGAAAGGGGAAGCTCTGGATACACCATATATTTT.

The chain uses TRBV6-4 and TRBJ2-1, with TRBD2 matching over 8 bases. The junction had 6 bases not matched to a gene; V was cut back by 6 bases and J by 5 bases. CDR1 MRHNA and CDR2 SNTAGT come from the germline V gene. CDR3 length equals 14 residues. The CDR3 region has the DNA TGTGCCAGCAGCCGCGGGGGGAACCACAATGAGCAGTTCTTC. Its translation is CASSRGGNHNEQFF.

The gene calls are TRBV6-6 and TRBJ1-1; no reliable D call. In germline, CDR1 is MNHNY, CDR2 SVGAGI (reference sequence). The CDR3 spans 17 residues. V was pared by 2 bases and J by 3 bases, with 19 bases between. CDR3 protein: CASSYIPGPARDTEAFF. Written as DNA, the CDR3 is TGTGCCAGCAGTTACATCCCCGGGCCCGCGAGGGACACTGAAGCTTTCTTT.

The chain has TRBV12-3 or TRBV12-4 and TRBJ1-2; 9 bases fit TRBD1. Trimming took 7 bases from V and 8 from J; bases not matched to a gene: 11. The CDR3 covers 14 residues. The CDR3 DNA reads TGTGCCAGCACCCAGGGACAGGGCGGAGGCGGCTACACCTTC. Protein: CASTQGQGGGGYTF.

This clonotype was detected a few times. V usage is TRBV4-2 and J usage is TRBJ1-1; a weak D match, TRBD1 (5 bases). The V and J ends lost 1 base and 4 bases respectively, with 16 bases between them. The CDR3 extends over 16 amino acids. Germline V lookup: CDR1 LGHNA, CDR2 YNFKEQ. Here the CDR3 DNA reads TGTGCCAGCAGCCAAGTTCCCCGGGGGTCTTTCACTGAAGCTTTCTTT. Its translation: CASSQVPRGSFTEAFF.

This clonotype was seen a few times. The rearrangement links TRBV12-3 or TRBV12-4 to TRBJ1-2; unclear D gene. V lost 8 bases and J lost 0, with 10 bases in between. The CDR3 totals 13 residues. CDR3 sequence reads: CASGPSTNYGYTF. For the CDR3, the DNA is TGTGCCAGCGGTCCGAGTACTAACTATGGCTACACCTTC.

The CDR3 reads CAWDRGHTEAFF. The CDR3 bases are TGTGCCTGGGACAGGGGGCATACTGAAGCTTTCTTT. This chain joins TRBV30 and TRBJ1-1, with 10 bases aligning to TRBD1. J gave up 5 bases and V 5 bases, and 2 bases lay outside the gene matches. The length of the CDR3 is 12 residues. Germline V gene sequence: CDR1 GTSNPN, CDR2 SVGIG (reference sequence).

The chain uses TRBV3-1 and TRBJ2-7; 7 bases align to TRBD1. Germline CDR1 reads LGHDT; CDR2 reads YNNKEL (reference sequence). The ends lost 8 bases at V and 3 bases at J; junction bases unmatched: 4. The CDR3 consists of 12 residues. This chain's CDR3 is CASGDSYYEQYF. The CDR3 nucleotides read TGTGCCAGCGGGGACAGTTACTACGAGCAGTACTTC.

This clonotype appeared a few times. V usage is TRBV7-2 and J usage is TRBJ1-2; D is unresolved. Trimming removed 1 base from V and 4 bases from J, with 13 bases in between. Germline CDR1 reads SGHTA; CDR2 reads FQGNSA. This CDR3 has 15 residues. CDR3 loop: CASSLGGAGRYGYTF. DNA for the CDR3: TGTGCCAGCAGCTTAGGTGGTGCAGGACGCTATGGCTACACCTTC.

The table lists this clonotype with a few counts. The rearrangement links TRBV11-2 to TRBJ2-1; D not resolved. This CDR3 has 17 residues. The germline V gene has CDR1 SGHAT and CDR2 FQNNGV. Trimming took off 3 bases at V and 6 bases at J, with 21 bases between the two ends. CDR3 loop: CASSFLQVSPVGNEQFF. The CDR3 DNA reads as TGTGCCAGCAGCTTCCTTCAGGTCTCACCGGTTGGCAATGAGCAGTTCTTC.

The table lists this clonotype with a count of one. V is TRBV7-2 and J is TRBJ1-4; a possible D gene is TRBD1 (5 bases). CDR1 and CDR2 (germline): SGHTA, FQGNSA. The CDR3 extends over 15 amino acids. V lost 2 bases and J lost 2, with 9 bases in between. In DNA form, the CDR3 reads TGTGCCAGCAGCTTACAGGGATCGACTAATGAAAAACTGTTTTTT. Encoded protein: CASSLQGSTNEKLFF.

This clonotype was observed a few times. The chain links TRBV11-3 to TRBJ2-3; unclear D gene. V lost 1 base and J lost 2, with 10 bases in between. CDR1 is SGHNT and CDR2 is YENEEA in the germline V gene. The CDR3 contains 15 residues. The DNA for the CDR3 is TGTGCCAGCAGCTTAGGCGTTCTCTACACAGATACGCAGTATTTT. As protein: CASSLGVLYTDTQYF.

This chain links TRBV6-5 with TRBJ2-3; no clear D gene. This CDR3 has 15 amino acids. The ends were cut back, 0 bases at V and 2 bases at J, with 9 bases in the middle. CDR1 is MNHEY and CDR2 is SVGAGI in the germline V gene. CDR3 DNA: TGTGCCAGCAGTTACTCGTCCGGGCACACAGATACGCAGTATTTT. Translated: CASSYSSGHTDTQYF.

In DNA, the CDR3 is TGTGCCAGCAGCCCGACGCACCGCTACGAGCAGTACTTC. Encoded protein: CASSPTHRYEQYF. V and J are TRBV12-3 or TRBV12-4 and TRBJ2-7, with D unresolved. Trimming took 6 bases from V and 3 from J, leaving 12 bases between them. CDR3 length: 13 residues.